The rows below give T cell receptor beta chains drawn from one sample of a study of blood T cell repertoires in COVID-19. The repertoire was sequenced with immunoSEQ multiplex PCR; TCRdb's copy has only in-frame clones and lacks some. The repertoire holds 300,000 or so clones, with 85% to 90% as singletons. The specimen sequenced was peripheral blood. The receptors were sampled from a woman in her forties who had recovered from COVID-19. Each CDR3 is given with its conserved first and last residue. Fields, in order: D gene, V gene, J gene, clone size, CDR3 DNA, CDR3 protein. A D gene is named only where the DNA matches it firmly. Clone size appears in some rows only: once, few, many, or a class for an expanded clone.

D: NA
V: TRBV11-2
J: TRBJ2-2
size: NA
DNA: TGTGCCAGCAGCTTAGGGACAGCCGGGGAGCTGTTTTTT
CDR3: CASSLGTAGELFF

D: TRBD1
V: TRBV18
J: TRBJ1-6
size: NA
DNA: TGTGCCAGCTCACCGCAACCCCTGGGACAGGCCGACTCACCCCTCCACTTT
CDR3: CASSPQPLGQADSPLHF

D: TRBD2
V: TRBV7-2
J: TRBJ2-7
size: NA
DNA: TGTGCCAGCAGTTTTGGGGGAGGGCCCTACGAGCAGTACTTC
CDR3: CASSFGGGPYEQYF

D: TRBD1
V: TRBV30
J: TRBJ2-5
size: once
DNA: TGTGCCTGGAGTAAAACAGGGGGCAGGGAGACCCAGTACTTC
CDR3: CAWSKTGGRETQYF

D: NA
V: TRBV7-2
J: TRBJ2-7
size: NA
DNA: TGTGCCAGCAGCGAAGCGAGTGGGCAGGGGATAGCGTACGAGCAGTACTTC
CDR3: CASSEASGQGIAYEQYF

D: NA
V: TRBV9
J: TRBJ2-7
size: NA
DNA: TGTGCCAGCAGCCCAGGGTCCCGCGAGCAGTACTTC
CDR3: CASSPGSREQYF

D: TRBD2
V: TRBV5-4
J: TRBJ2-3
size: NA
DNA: TGTGCCTCAGCTCTAAGCGGGGGGGGCACAGATACGCAGTATTTT
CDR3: CASALSGGGTDTQYF

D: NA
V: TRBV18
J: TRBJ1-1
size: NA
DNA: TGTGCCAGCTCACCACGGCAGAACACTGAAGCTTTCTTT
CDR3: CASSPRQNTEAFF

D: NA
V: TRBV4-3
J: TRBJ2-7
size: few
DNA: TGCGCCAGCAGCCAAGATAGGAGCACCTACGAGCAGTACTTC
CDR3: CASSQDRSTYEQYF

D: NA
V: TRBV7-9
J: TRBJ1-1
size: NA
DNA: TGTGCCAGCAGCTTACGGCAGAACTACGAAGCTTTCTTT
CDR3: CASSLRQNYEAFF

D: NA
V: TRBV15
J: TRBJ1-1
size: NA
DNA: TGTGCCACCAGCCCCACCAGGGGTGAGAACACTGAAGCTTTCTTT
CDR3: CATSPTRGENTEAFF

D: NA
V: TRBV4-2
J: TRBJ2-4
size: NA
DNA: TGTGCCAGCAGCCAAGATCCGGGGTTAAAAAACATTCAGTACTTC
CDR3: CASSQDPGLKNIQYF

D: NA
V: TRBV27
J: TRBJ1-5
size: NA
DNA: TGTGCCAGCAGTCCCCGGTCGGCAGGCCGCAATCAGCCCCAGCATTTT
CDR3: CASSPRSAGRNQPQHF

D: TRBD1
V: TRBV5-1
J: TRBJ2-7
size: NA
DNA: TGCGCCAGCAGCCAGGGGGACAGGGGGCGGGAGCAGTACTTC
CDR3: CASSQGDRGREQYF

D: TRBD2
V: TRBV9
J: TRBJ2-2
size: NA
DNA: TGTGCCAGCAGCGTGCCGTCCGGGGGGACCTACAACGGGGAGCTGTTTTTT
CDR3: CASSVPSGGTYNGELFF

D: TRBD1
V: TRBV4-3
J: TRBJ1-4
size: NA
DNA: TGCGCCAGCAGCCTACGGCCCGGGACAGAGAATGAAAAACTGTTTTTT
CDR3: CASSLRPGTENEKLFF

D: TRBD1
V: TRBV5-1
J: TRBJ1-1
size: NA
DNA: TGCGCCAGCAGCGGAGCGGGACAGGGGCGTACTGAAGCTTTCTTT
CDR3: CASSGAGQGRTEAFF

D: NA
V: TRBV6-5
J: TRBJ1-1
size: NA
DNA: TGTGCCAGCAGTTCCAGGGGCCGGAACACTGAAGCTTTCTTT
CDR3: CASSSRGRNTEAFF